One sample yielded the 3 T cell receptor gamma chains listed below, sequenced in a study of human gamma delta and Vdelta1 T cells. TCRdb re-called the PCR reads through CATT. The table includes about 910 gamma-chain clones, about 4% detected once. Sequencing was performed on naive CD27+ Vdelta1 gamma-delta T cells from blood. The source of these receptors is a human donor in good health.

This clone has more than one count but fewer than ten. The protein recorded in TCRdb matches a much larger clone and deviates from this DNA's translation at residue 4, suggesting a read error; the protein here is obtained by translating the DNA. The chain links TRGV2 to TRGJ1 or TRGJ2. Germline V lookup: CDR1 EGSNGY, CDR2 YDSYNSKV. Unmatched junction bases numbered 11, after V lost 8 bases and J lost 1 base. This CDR3 spans 14 amino acids. The CDR3 loop is CATFDGQNYYKKLF. CDR3 nucleotides: TGTGCCACCTTTGACGGCCAAAATTATTATAAGAAACTCTTT.

This clone was recorded a few times. The chain carries TRGV5 and TRGJ1 or TRGJ2. Germline V gives CDR1 VINAFY, CDR2 YDVSNSKD. The ends lost 0 bases at V and 7 bases at J; junction bases unmatched: 12. This CDR3 region has 15 residues. CDR3 residues: CATWDRLGAGYKKLF. DNA of the CDR3: TGTGCCACCTGGGACAGGTTGGGAGCTGGCTATAAGAAACTCTTT.

Note on this clone: The TCRdb protein, from a much larger clone, departs from this DNA's translation at residue 4, likely by read error; the protein shown derives from the DNA. The rearrangement uses TRGV9 and TRGJ1 or TRGJ2. The CDR3 covers 14 residues. Germline lookup yields CDR1 GITISATS and CDR2 ISYDGTV (reference sequence). The CDR3: CALGEYSTYYKKLF. Here the CDR3 DNA reads TGTGCCTTGGGGGAGTACTCAACTTATTATAAGAAACTCTTT.